The source of this T cell receptor beta chain is a study of blood T cells in healthy people across ages. Notes on the study in general: Diversity figures based on one million T cells were deemed too low.

This clonotype was seen at least ten times. Its antigen is unknown. V dropped 6 bases and J dropped 8 bases, with 16 bases sitting between them. The CDR3 sequence is 13 residues long. Using a J-beta primer mix together with a sample-barcoded 5' primer, a second PCR was run for roughly 7 to 12 cycles. One entry per CDR3 protein, called by TCRdb with MiXCR from the 5' RACE reads. The table records 800,000 to 950,000 distinct CDR3 sequences, about 34% of them present only once. The rearrangement links TRBV12-3 or TRBV12-4 to TRBJ1-2; D call uncertain. This receptor was taken from a man between 18 and 29 years old in good health. The sample comprised blood. The CDR3 spells CASSHSRTRGYTF. CDR3 nucleotide sequence: TGTGCCAGCAGCCACAGCCGCACTAGGGGCTACACCTTC.